One sample yielded the 28 T cell receptor beta chains listed below, sequenced in a study of blood T cells in healthy people across ages (dated by TCRdb to between 2014 and 2017). Libraries were made using 5' RACE. The data were produced on an Illumina HiSeq 2500. The second PCR ran for about 7 to 11 cycles and used a J-beta primer mix along with a sample-barcoded 5' primer. TCRdb cleaned the public reads at Q25 with fastp, built clones with MiXCR and kept in-frame beta chains. Each CDR3 protein appears once, grouped with its most common genes and DNA. For this sample there are some 1,500,000 distinct CDR3 sequences; 35% to 45% appear just once. The ten largest clonotypes hold less than 5% of the sample. The sample comprised blood. The receptors were sampled from a woman between 18 and 29 years old in good health.

The genes are TRBV29-1 and TRBJ1-1; the D is unclear. This CDR3 region has 14 residues. Looked up from germline, CDR1 is SQVTM and CDR2 is ANQGSEA. The V and J ends lost 4 bases and 0 bases respectively, with 12 bases between them. CDR3 amino acids: CSVVGVEMNTEAFF. DNA for the CDR3: TGCAGCGTTGTGGGCGTAGAGATGAACACTGAAGCTTTCTTT.

The CDR3 bases are TGTGCCAGCAGTTTGGGCGGGCCTTTCTCCTACAATGAGCAGTTCTTC. As protein: CASSLGGPFSYNEQFF. The chain uses TRBV27 and TRBJ2-1; TRBD2 is a possible D gene (5 bases). The CDR3 has 16 amino acids. Per the germline V gene, CDR1 is MNHEY and CDR2 is SMNVEV (reference sequence). Trimming pared 3 bases from V and 0 bases from J, leaving 12 bases between.

This clonotype has a handful of counts. The chain joins TRBV20-1 to TRBJ2-7, with 8 positions matching TRBD1. The J segment lost 3 bases and the V segment lost 3 bases, leaving 10 bases of the junction unmatched. The germline V gene encodes CDR1 DFQATT and CDR2 SNEGSKA (reference sequence). This CDR3 region has 15 residues. CDR3 in DNA: TGCAGTGCTAGGGAGACCGGACAGGGAGGCTACGAGCAGTACTTC. Translating it yields CSARETGQGGYEQYF.

This chain connects TRBV15 to TRBJ2-3; D gene uncertain. Per germline, CDR1 LNHNV and CDR2 YYDKDF (reference sequence). Trimming left V 1 base short and J 4 bases short, with 6 bases between. The CDR3 has 13 residues. The CDR3 spells CATSRGTSDTQYF. The DNA for the CDR3 is TGTGCCACCAGCAGAGGCACATCAGATACGCAGTATTTT.

The chain is built from TRBV7-2 and TRBJ2-1, with D maybe TRBD2 (5 bases). Germline loops: CDR1 SGHTA, CDR2 FQGNSA. V was clipped by 5 bases and J by 4 bases, with 15 bases between them. The CDR3 covers 15 residues. The DNA for the CDR3 is TGTGCCAGCAGCCTAGGACTTGGCGGGTACAATGAGCAGTTCTTC. This gives the protein CASSLGLGGYNEQFF.

CDR3 in amino acids: CASSGRTGTDTDTQYF. In nucleotides, the CDR3 is TGTGCCAGCAGCGGCCGTACCGGGACAGACACAGATACGCAGTATTTT. The chain links TRBV13 to TRBJ2-3; 7 bases are shared with TRBD1. Germline assignment: CDR1 PRHDT and CDR2 FYEKMQ (reference sequence). V lost 5 bases and J lost 2; bases outside the gene matches: 10. The CDR3 is made up of 16 amino acids.

The chain couples TRBV6-5 to TRBJ2-7; D remains unclear. V lost 4 bases and J 5 bases, leaving 9 bases between the germline ends. There are 12 residues in the CDR3. Looked up from germline, CDR1 is MNHEY and CDR2 is SVGAGI. CDR3 in DNA: TGTGCCAGCAGTTCCGCTCGGAACGAGCAGTACTTC. Translation: CASSSARNEQYF.

This clonotype showed up just once. The chain employs TRBV7-4 and TRBJ2-3; 10 bases agree with TRBD2. The CDR3 covers 21 residues. Germline CDR1 is SGHVT and CDR2 is SQSDAQ. V lost 1 base to trimming and J lost 0 bases; unmatched junction nucleotides: 16. For the CDR3, the DNA is TGTGCCAGCAGCTTAGAAAGAGGAGAAGCCGGACTAGCGGCTAGCACAGATACGCAGTATTTT. Amino acid sequence: CASSLERGEAGLAASTDTQYF.

CDR3 DNA sequence: TGTGCCAGCAGTTACGGGGGGGGGACATTCACAGATACGCAGTATTTT. This translates into CASSYGGGTFTDTQYF. The chain uses TRBV6-6 and TRBJ2-3, with D possibly being TRBD2 (7 bases). The CDR3 is made up of 16 amino acids. The germline V gene has CDR1 MNHNY and CDR2 SVGAGI (reference sequence). V gave up 2 bases and J gave up 2 bases, with 14 bases separating them.

CDR3 loop: CASSTRDRGTTQYF. CDR3 bases: TGCGCCAGCAGCACAAGGGACAGGGGAACTACGCAGTATTTT. The chain couples TRBV5-1 to TRBJ2-3, with TRBD1 identical over 10 bases. V gave up 4 bases and J gave up 8 bases; unmatched junction bases: 7. Germline CDR1 is SGHRS and CDR2 is YFSETQ. The CDR3 has 14 amino acids.

This chain joins TRBV29-1 and TRBJ1-3, with D maybe TRBD1 (6 bases). The CDR3 loop spans 14 amino acids. V was shortened by 3 bases and J by 2 bases, with 11 bases between the two germline ends. Germline V gene lookup returns CDR1 SQVTM and CDR2 ANQGSEA. The CDR3 loop is CSVEGALAGNTIYF. The CDR3 bases are TGCAGCGTTGAGGGGGCCCTGGCTGGAAACACCATATATTTT.

The rearrangement joins TRBV4-2 to TRBJ2-1; D may be TRBD2 (5 bases). The CDR3 runs 18 residues. The ends were cut back, 3 bases at V and 0 bases at J, with 18 bases in the middle. CDR1 is LGHNA and CDR2 is YNFKEQ in the germline V gene. CDR3 protein: CASSQVPSDWGSYNEQFF. CDR3 in DNA: TGTGCCAGCAGCCAGGTTCCCTCGGACTGGGGCTCCTACAATGAGCAGTTCTTC.

The chain uses TRBV4-3 and TRBJ2-5; D gene uncertain. The V gene lost 0 bases and the J gene lost 2 bases, with 10 bases spanning the gap. CDR3 length: 15 residues. CDR1 LGHNA and CDR2 YSLEER come from the germline V gene. Written as DNA, the CDR3 is TGCGCCAGCAGCCAAGATTTGATGGGACAAGAGACCCAGTACTTC. This translates into CASSQDLMGQETQYF.

The chain uses TRBV3-1 and TRBJ1-2; perhaps TRBD1 as D (6 bases). With 0 bases removed from V and 7 bases from J, the gap between germline ends came to 12 bases. CDR1 and CDR2 from the germline V gene are LGHDT and YNNKEL (reference sequence). CDR3 size: 14 residues. DNA for the CDR3: TGTGCCAGCAGCCAAGAGGACAGAATACTTGGCTACACCTTC. Amino acids: CASSQEDRILGYTF.

The chain has TRBV20-1 and TRBJ2-3; D is undetermined. The CDR3 spans 14 residues. Germline CDR1 DFQATT, CDR2 SNEGSKA (reference sequence). The ends were cut back, 4 bases at V and 4 bases at J, with 15 bases in the middle. This CDR3 is CSANPGTAPDTQYF. The CDR3 DNA is TGCAGTGCTAACCCTGGAACTGCCCCAGATACGCAGTATTTT.

The gene calls are TRBV20-1 and TRBJ2-7; no clear D gene. V was cut by 3 bases and J by 4 bases, with 16 bases left in between. The CDR3 spans 14 residues. The germline V gene has CDR1 DFQATT and CDR2 SNEGSKA (reference sequence). The CDR3 bases are TGCAGTGCTAGGCGACCGGGCCCCGTGTACGAGCAGTACTTC. Encoded protein: CSARRPGPVYEQYF.

This clonotype came up a few times. CDR3 DNA: TGCGCCAGCAGCCAATTCTATCGTGATGGCTACACCTTC. It encodes CASSQFYRDGYTF. V is TRBV4-1 and J is TRBJ1-2; D call uncertain. CDR1 is MGHRA, CDR2 YSYEKL, per germline. Trimming stripped 2 bases from V and 6 bases from J, with 10 bases between. The CDR3 runs to 13 residues.

This clonotype was seen more than once but under ten times. The chain couples TRBV27 to TRBJ2-3; 7 bases map to TRBD2. J gave up 5 bases and V 5 bases, and 10 bases lay outside the gene matches. Germline values: CDR1 MNHEY, CDR2 SMNVEV (reference sequence). The CDR3 spans 15 residues. In DNA form, the CDR3 reads TGTGCCAGCAGTACTGGGAGGGGCGTAAGAGATACGCAGTATTTT. It yields the protein CASSTGRGVRDTQYF.

V and J are TRBV12-3 or TRBV12-4 and TRBJ2-3; 9 bases match TRBD2. The CDR3 sequence is 15 residues long. V trimming: 3 bases; J trimming: 4 bases; junction bases outside the gene matches: 5. In DNA form, the CDR3 reads TGTGCCAGCAGTTTGCCTAGCGGGGCCCCAGATACGCAGTATTTT. Amino acids: CASSLPSGAPDTQYF.

This clonotype was counted a few times. This chain connects TRBV11-2 to TRBJ2-1; the match to TRBD2 covers 10 bases. The CDR3 spans 17 residues. The ends lost 0 bases at V and 4 bases at J; junction bases unmatched: 6. Germline V gene sequence: CDR1 SGHAT, CDR2 FQNNGV. Written as DNA, the CDR3 is TGTGCCAGCAGCTTAGACTCCAGGACTAGCGGATACAATGAGCAGTTCTTC. Translated, it gives CASSLDSRTSGYNEQFF.

In this sample, this clonotype turned up a few times. V gene TRBV6-2 or TRBV6-3 combines with J gene TRBJ2-3, with 8 bases that match TRBD2. Germline assignment: CDR1 MNHEY and CDR2 SVGEGT. V was clipped by 0 bases and J by 2 bases; unmatched bases: 10. This CDR3 is 18 amino acids long. The CDR3, as DNA: TGTGCCAGCAGTTACTCAGTGCGGCGGGGGGCTTACACAGATACGCAGTATTTT. Residues: CASSYSVRRGAYTDTQYF.

This chain uses TRBV29-1 with TRBJ2-5; 8 bases map to TRBD1. The better agreement between TRBJ2-7 and the DNA end casts doubt on the J call. CDR3 length equals 12 residues. Germline V gene lookup returns CDR1 SQVTM and CDR2 ANQGSEA. The CDR3 DNA sequence: TGCAGCGCATACAGGGGGGAGAACGAGCAGTACTTC. It encodes CSAYRGENEQYF.

This clonotype was detected a few times. This rearrangement joins TRBV20-1 to TRBJ1-5; D is perhaps TRBD1 (5 bases). Germline V gives CDR1 DFQATT, CDR2 SNEGSKA (reference sequence). V shed 3 bases and J shed 4 bases, with 13 bases lying between them. CDR3 length: 14 amino acids. CDR3 sequence (DNA): TGCAGTGCTAGTCGACAGTCTGGGAATCAGCCCCAGCATTTT. Protein product: CSASRQSGNQPQHF.

The chain has TRBV29-1 and TRBJ2-7; 10 bases map to TRBD2. Germline lookup yields CDR1 SQVTM and CDR2 ANQGSEA. The J segment lost 2 bases and the V segment lost 5 bases, leaving 9 bases of the junction unmatched. There are 15 residues in the CDR3. The CDR3 DNA reads TGCAGCGTTTTACCTAGCGGGAGTATCGCCTACGAGCAGTACTTC. Its translation: CSVLPSGSIAYEQYF.

The V call is TRBV11-2, the J call TRBJ2-7; TRBD2 matches 13 bases. V lost 5 bases and J lost 1; bases outside the gene matches: 8. The CDR3 consists of 17 residues. The germline V gene has CDR1 SGHAT and CDR2 FQNNGV. CDR3 amino acids: CASSRTSGRFPSYEQYF. The CDR3 DNA sequence: TGTGCCAGCAGCCGGACTAGCGGGAGATTCCCATCCTACGAGCAGTACTTC.

In its sample, this clonotype was seen a few times. The chain carries TRBV7-9 and TRBJ1-6; D unclear. CDR3 length: 14 amino acids. Germline CDR1 SEHNR, CDR2 FQNEAQ (reference sequence). V was shortened by 1 base and J by 8 bases, with 9 bases between the two germline ends. The CDR3 nucleotides read TGTGCCAGCAGCTTAGATCTGGCCGATTCACCCCTCCACTTT. Its protein is CASSLDLADSPLHF.

The chain has TRBV6-5 and TRBJ1-1; no clear D gene. The CDR3 runs to 14 residues. V was trimmed by 8 bases and J by 4 bases, leaving 17 bases between them. CDR1 MNHEY and CDR2 SVGAGI come from the germline V gene. The chain's CDR3 is CASGRGRLGTEAFF. The CDR3 DNA sequence: TGTGCCAGCGGTCGGGGAAGGTTGGGCACTGAAGCTTTCTTT.

This clonotype was detected only a few times. The chain carries TRBV3-1 and TRBJ2-1; D unclear. The germline gives CDR1 LGHDT, CDR2 YNNKEL (reference sequence). This CDR3 region has 17 residues. Deletions cut 0 bases from V and 0 bases from J, with 12 bases between. The CDR3 is CASSQDPVHGSYNEQFF. The CDR3 DNA reads TGTGCCAGCAGCCAAGATCCCGTTCATGGCTCCTACAATGAGCAGTTCTTC.